A single T cell receptor (beta chain) is shown here with its context. Its target is not known. This CDR3 contains 13 residues. TCRdb recomputed calls from the RT-PCR reads with MiXCR, one row per CDR3 protein. This table has about 830,000 distinct CDR3 sequences, about 18% appearing once. This sample stems from a study of response to subunit inactivated influenza vaccine. General observations from the study: Each seasonal influenza vaccination, the authors suggested, recruits few new T cells.

This receptor was obtained from a middle-aged man who received an inactivated influenza vaccine. Source: PBMCs from blood, taken less than 6 days after vaccination. The chain is built from TRBV12-3 or TRBV12-4 and TRBJ2-3, with D unresolved. The CDR3 reads CATATSGTDTQYF. In DNA form, the CDR3 reads TGTGCAACGGCGACCTCTGGCACAGATACGCAGTATTTT.